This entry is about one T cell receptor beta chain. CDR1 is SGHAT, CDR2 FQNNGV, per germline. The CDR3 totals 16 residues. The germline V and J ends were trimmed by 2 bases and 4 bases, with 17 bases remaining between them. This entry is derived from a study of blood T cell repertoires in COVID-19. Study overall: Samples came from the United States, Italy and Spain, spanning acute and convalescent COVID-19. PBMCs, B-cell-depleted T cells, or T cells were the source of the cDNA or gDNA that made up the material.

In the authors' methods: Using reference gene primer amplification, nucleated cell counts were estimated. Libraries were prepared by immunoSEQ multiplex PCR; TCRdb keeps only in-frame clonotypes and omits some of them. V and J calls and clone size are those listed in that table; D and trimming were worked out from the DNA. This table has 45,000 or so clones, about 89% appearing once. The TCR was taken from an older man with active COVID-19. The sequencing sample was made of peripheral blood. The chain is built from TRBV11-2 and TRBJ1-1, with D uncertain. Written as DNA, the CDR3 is TGTGCCAGCAGCTTAAATGGTGCGATAGGAGGCACTGAAGCTTTCTTT. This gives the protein CASSLNGAIGGTEAFF.